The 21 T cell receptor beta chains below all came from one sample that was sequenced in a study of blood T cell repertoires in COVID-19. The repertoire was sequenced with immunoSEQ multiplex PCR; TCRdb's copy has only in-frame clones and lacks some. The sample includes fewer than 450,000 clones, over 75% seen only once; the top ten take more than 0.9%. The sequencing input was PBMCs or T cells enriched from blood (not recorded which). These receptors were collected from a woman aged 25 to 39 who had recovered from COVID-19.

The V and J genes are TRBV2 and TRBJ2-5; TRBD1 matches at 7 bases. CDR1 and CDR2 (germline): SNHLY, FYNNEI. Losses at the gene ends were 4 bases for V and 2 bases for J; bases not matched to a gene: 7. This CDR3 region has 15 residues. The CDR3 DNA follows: TGTGCCAGCAGTGGTACCCTGGGACAGCAAGAGACCCAGTACTTC. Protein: CASSGTLGQQETQYF. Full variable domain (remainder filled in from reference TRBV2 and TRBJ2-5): EPEVTQTPSHQVTQMGQEVILRCVPISNHLYFYWYRQILGQKVEFLVSFYNNEISEKSEIFDDQFSVERPDGSNFTLKIRSTKLEDSAMYFCASSGTLGQQETQYFGPGTRLLVL.

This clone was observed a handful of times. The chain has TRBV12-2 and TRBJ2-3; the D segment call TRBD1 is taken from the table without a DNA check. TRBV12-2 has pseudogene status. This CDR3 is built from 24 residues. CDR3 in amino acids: CASRLYPKNPRDRGPVGLSDTQYF. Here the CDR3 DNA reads TGTGCAAGTCGCCTCTATCCCAAAAACCCGCGGGACAGGGGTCCTGTGGGCCTTTCAGATACGCAGTATTTT.

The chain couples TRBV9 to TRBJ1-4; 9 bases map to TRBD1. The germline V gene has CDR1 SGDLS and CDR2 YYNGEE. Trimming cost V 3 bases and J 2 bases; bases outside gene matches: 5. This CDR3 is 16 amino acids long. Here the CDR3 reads CASSAQGAGTNEKLFF. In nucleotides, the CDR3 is TGTGCCAGCAGCGCACAGGGGGCCGGGACTAATGAAAAACTGTTTTTT.

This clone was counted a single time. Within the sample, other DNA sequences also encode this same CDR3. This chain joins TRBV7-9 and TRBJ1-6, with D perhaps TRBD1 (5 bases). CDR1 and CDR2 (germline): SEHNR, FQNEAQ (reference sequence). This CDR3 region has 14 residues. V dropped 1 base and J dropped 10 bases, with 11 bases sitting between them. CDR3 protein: CASSLGGLGSPLHF. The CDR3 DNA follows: TGTGCCAGCAGCTTAGGGGGCTTAGGGTCACCCCTCCACTTT. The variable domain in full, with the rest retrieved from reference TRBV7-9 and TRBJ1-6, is DTGVSQNPRHKITKRGQNVTFRCDPISEHNRLYWYRQTLGQGPEFLTYFQNEAQLEKSRLLSDRFSAERPKGSFSTLEIQRTEQGDSAMYLCASSLGGLGSPLHFGNGTRLTVT.

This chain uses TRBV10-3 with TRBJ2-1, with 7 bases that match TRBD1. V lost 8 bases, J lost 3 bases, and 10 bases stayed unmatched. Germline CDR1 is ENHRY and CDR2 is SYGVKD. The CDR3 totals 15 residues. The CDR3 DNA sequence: TGTGCCATCGGTCGACAGGGAGCGCACTACAATGAGCAGTTCTTC. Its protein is CAIGRQGAHYNEQFF.

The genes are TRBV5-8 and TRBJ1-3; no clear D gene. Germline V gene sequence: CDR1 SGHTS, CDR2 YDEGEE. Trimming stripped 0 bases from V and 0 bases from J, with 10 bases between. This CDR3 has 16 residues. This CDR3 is CASSLALQISGNTIYF. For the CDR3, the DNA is TGTGCCAGCAGCTTGGCCTTACAGATCTCTGGAAACACCATATATTTT.

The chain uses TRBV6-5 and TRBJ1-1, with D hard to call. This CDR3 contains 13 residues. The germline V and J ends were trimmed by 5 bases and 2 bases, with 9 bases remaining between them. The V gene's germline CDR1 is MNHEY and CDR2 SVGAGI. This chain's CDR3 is CASSIKLNTEAFF. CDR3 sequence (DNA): TGTGCCAGCAGTATCAAGCTAAACACTGAAGCTTTCTTT.

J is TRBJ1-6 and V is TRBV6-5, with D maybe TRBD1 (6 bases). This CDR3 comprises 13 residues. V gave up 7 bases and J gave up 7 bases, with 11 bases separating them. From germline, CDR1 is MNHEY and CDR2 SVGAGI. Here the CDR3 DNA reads TGTGCCAGCACCTGGGACAAAAATTCACCCCTCCACTTT. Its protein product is CASTWDKNSPLHF.

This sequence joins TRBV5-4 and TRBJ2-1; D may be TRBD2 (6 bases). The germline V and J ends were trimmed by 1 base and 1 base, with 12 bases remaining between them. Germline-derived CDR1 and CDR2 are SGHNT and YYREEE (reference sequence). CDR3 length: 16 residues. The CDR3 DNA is TGTGCCAGCAGCTTGAGTGTGGGGGGTTCCTACAATGAGCAGTTCTTC. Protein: CASSLSVGGSYNEQFF.

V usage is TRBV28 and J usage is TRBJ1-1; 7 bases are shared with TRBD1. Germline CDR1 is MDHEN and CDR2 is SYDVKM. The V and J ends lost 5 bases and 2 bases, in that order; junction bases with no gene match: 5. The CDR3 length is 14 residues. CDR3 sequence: CASSQTGINTEAFF. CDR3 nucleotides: TGTGCCAGCAGTCAGACAGGGATAAACACTGAAGCTTTCTTT. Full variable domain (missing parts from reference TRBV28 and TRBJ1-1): DVKVTQSSRYLVKRTGEKVFLECVQDMDHENMFWYRQDPGLGLRLIYFSYDVKMKEKGDIPEGYSVSREKKERFSLILESASTNQTSMYLCASSQTGINTEAFFGQGTRLTVV.

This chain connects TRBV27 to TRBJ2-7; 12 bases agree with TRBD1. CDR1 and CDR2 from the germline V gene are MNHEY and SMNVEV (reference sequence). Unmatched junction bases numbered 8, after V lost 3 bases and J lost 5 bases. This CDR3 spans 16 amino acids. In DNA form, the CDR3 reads TGTGCCAGCAGTTTCCTTTCGGGACAGGGGGCCAACGAGCAGTACTTC. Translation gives CASSFLSGQGANEQYF.

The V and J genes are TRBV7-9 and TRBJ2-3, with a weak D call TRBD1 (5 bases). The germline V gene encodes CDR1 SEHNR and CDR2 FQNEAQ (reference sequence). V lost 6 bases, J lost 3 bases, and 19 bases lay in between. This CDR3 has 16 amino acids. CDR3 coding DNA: TGTGCCAGCAGTTTCCCTCCTAGGGGCCGGACAGATACGCAGTATTTT. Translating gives CASSFPPRGRTDTQYF.

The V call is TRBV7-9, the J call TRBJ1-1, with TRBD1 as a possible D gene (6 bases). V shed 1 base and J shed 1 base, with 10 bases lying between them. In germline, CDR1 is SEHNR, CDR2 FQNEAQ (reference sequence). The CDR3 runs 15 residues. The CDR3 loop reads CASSLGGRGNTEAFF. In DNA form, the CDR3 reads TGTGCCAGCAGCTTAGGGGGCAGGGGGAACACTGAAGCTTTCTTT.

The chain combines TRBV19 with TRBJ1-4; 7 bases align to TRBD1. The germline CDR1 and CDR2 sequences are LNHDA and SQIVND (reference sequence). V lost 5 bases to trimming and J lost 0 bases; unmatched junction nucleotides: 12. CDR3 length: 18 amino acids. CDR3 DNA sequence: TGTGCCAGTAGTCCCCGAGGGGGCCTGTTTGCAACTAATGAAAAACTGTTTTTT. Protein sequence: CASSPRGGLFATNEKLFF.

The CDR3 bases are TGTGCCAGTAGTAAGGGGGCGGAGAACACTGAAGCTTTCTTT. Amino acid sequence: CASSKGAENTEAFF. The V gene is TRBV19, the J gene TRBJ1-1; TRBD1 matches at 7 bases. Trimming took 4 bases from V and 1 from J; bases not matched to a gene: 3. This CDR3 spans 14 amino acids. Per germline, CDR1 LNHDA and CDR2 SQIVND (reference sequence).

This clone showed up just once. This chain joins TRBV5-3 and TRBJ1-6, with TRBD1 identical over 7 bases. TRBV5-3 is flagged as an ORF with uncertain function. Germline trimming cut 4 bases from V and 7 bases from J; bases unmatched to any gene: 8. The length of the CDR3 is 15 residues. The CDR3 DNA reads TGTGCCAGAAGCCCGACAGGGTTGTGGAATTCACCCCTCCACTTT. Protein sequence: CARSPTGLWNSPLHF.

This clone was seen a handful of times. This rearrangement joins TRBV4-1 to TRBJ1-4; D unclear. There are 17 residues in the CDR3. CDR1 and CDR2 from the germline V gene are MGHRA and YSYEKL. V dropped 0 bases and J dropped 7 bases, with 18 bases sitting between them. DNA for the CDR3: TGCGCCAGCAGCCAAGATCTTGACCTGAGAGGAGGTGAAAAACTGTTTTTT. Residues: CASSQDLDLRGGEKLFF.

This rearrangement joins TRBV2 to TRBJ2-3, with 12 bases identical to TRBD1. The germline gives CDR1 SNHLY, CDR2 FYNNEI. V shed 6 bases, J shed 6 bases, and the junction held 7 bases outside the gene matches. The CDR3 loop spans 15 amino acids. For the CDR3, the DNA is TGTGCCAGCAGGACCGGGACAGGGGGCTACGATACGCAGTATTTT. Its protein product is CASRTGTGGYDTQYF.

DNA for the CDR3: TGTGCCAGCAGCTCGGGACAGTACACTGAAGCTTTCTTT. It translates to CASSSGQYTEAFF. V usage is TRBV7-9 and J usage is TRBJ1-1, with 7 bases identical to TRBD1. The CDR3 length is 13 residues. Germline lookup yields CDR1 SEHNR and CDR2 FQNEAQ (reference sequence). With V trimmed by 4 bases and J by 3 bases, 2 bases remained unmatched.

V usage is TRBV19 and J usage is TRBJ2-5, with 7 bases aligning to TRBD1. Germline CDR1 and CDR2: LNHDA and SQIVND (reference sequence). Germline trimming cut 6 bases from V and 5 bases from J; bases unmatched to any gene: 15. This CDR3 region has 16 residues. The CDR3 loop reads CASSITRGRGGETQYF. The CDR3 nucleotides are TGTGCCAGTAGCATAACGAGGGGGCGCGGTGGGGAGACCCAGTACTTC.

The CDR3 protein is CASSPTPGTGVNQPQHF. CDR3 nucleotides: TGTGCCAGCAGCCCTACGCCCGGGACAGGGGTCAATCAGCCCCAGCATTTT. V gene TRBV27 combines with J gene TRBJ1-5; 10 bases line up with TRBD1. This CDR3 is built from 17 residues. Germline assignment: CDR1 MNHEY and CDR2 SMNVEV (reference sequence). The trim removed 6 bases at V and 3 bases at J, leaving 11 bases unmatched.